The rows below give T cell receptor beta chains drawn from one sample of a study of human T cells and chemical hapten exposure. Via MiXCR, TCRdb re-called the reads, giving one row per CDR3 protein. This table has about 120,000 distinct CDR3 sequences, 8.5% to 9% appearing once. Sequencing was performed on whole blood. The receptor source for this set is a human donor in good health. Some clones in this sample may be carry-over from other donors' samples. CDR3s include the opening cysteine and the closing phenylalanine or tryptophan. D genes are given only for firm matches. Only some rows state a clone size, as once, few, many or a class for expanded clones.

>TRBV27|.|TRBJ1-2|many
CASSPLAGPNYGYTF
TGTGCCAGCAGCCCACTGGCCGGGCCCAACTATGGCTACACCTTC
>TRBV10-2|TRBD1|TRBJ1-1|many
CASSELGTENTEAFF
TGCGCCAGCAGTGAATTAGGGACAGAGAACACTGAAGCTTTCTTT
>TRBV12-3/TRBV12-4|.|TRBJ2-2|.
CASRQGGHGELFF
TGTGCCAGCAGGCAAGGGGGGCACGGGGAGCTGTTTTTT
>TRBV5-1|.|TRBJ2-7|few
CASSLEGDEQYF
TGCGCCAGCAGCTTGGAGGGAGACGAGCAGTACTTC
>TRBV7-9|.|TRBJ1-2|many
CASSLAVATWYGYTF
TGTGCCAGCAGCTTAGCGGTGGCTACGTGGTATGGCTACACCTTC
>TRBV11-2|.|TRBJ2-3|few
CASSLVLTGDTQYF
TGTGCCAGCAGCTTAGTCCTCACGGGTGATACGCAGTATTTT
>TRBV7-8|.|TRBJ1-1|few
CASSGTGGNTEAFF
TGTGCCAGCTCGGGAACAGGAGGGAACACTGAAGCTTTCTTT
>TRBV18|.|TRBJ1-1|.
CASSPPSETRAFF
TGTGCCAGCTCACCACCCTCCGAAACACGAGCTTTCTTT
>TRBV20-1|TRBD2|TRBJ2-1|many
CSARLADNEQFF
TGCAGTGCTAGACTAGCGGACAATGAGCAGTTCTTC
>TRBV6-1|.|TRBJ1-1|few
CASSEGATEAFF
TGTGCCAGCAGTGAAGGGGCGACTGAAGCTTTCTTT
>TRBV14|.|TRBJ2-3|few
CASSQDWTGTDTQYF
TGTGCCAGCAGCCAAGATTGGACGGGCACAGATACGCAGTATTTT
>TRBV5-4|.|TRBJ1-1|few
CASSSRQGRGDTEAFF
TGTGCCAGCAGTTCACGTCAGGGGAGGGGGGACACTGAAGCTTTCTTT
>TRBV5-6|.|TRBJ1-2|few
CASSLLWDYTF
TGTGCCAGCAGCTTGTTGTGGGACTACACCTTC
>TRBV19|.|TRBJ2-3|.
CASSIYHGGADTQYF
TGTGCCAGTAGTATATATCACGGAGGGGCAGATACGCAGTATTTT
>TRBV29-1|TRBD1|TRBJ2-1|.
CSVDRTGVIGDEQFF
TGCAGCGTTGATAGGACAGGGGTGATTGGGGATGAGCAGTTCTTC